The source of this T cell receptor (beta chain) is a study of blood T cell repertoires in COVID-19. Across the study: Some COVID-19 samples were acute and others convalescent; all came from the United States, Italy and Spain. Nucleic acid was either cDNA or gDNA, and it came from T cells, B-cell-depleted T cells, or PBMCs.

In this sample, this clone turned up a few times. As originally analysed: Amplification of reference gene primers provided the estimated nucleated cell counts. This table comes from immunoSEQ multiplex PCR, and its TCRdb copy is limited to in-frame clones, with some not included. V, J and clone size reflect that table, while D and trimming were determined from the DNA. The table lists nearly 200,000 clones, nearly 90% of them singletons. CDR3 length: 12 residues. V lost 4 bases and J lost 10, with 8 bases in between. Germline V gives CDR1 MDHEN, CDR2 SYDVKM. Sequencing was carried out using peripheral blood. This clonotype originated in a woman aged 40 to 55 who had recovered from COVID-19. The chain combines TRBV28 with TRBJ1-6; possible D gene TRBD1, 6 bases. The CDR3 region is CASSSGESPLHF. CDR3 in DNA: TGTGCCAGCAGTTCAGGGGAATCACCCCTCCACTTT.